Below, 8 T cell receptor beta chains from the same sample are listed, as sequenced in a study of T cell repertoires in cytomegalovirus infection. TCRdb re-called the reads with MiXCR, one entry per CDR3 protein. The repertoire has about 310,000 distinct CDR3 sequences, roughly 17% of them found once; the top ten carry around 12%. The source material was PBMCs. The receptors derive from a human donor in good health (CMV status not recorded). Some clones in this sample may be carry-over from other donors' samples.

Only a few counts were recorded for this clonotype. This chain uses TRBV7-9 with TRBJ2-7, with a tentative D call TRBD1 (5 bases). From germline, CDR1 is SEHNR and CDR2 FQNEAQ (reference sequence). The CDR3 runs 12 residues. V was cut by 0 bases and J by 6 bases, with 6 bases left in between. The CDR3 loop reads CASSLAGAEQYF. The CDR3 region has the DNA TGTGCCAGCAGCTTAGCTGGGGCCGAGCAGTACTTC.

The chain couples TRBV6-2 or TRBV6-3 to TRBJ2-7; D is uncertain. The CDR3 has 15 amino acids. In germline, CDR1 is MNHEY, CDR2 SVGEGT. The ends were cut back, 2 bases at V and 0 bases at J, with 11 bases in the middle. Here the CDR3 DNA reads TGTGCCAGCAGTTACACACAAGTTCTCTCCTACGAGCAGTACTTC. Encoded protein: CASSYTQVLSYEQYF.

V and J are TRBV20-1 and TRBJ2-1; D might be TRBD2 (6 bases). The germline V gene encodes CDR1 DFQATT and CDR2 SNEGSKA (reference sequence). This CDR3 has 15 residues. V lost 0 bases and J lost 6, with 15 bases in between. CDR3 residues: CSARDLWGDSNEQFF. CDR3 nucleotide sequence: TGCAGTGCTAGAGACCTTTGGGGGGATAGCAATGAGCAGTTCTTC.

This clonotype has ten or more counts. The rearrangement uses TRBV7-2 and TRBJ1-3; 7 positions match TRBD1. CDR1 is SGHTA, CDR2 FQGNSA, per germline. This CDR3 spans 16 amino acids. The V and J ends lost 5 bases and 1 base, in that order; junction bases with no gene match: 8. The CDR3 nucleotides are TGTGCCAGCAGCCCTCGACAGGGAGGTTCTGGAAACACCATATATTTT. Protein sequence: CASSPRQGGSGNTIYF.

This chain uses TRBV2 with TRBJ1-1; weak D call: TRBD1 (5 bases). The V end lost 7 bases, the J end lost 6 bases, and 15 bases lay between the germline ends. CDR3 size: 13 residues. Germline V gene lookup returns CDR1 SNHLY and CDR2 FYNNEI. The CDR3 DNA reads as TGTGCCAGCAAACCGGACGGGGGATCTGAAGCTTTCTTT. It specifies CASKPDGGSEAFF.

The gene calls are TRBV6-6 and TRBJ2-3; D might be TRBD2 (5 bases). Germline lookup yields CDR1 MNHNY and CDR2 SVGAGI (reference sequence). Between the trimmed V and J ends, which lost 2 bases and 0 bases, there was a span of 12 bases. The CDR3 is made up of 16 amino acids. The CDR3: CASSYPEAGSTDTQYF. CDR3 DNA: TGTGCCAGCAGTTACCCCGAGGCGGGTAGCACAGATACGCAGTATTTT.

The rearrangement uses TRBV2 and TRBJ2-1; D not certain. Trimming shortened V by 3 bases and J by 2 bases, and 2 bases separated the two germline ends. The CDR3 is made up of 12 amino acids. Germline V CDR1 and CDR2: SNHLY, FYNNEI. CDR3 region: CASSDAYNEQFF. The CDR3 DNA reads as TGTGCCAGCAGTGACGCCTACAATGAGCAGTTCTTC.

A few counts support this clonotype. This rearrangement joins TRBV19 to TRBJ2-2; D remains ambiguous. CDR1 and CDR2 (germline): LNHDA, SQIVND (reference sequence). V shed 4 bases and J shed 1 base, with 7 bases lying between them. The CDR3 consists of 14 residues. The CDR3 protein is CASSSAVNTGELFF. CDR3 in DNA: TGTGCCAGTAGTAGTGCGGTGAACACCGGGGAGCTGTTTTTT. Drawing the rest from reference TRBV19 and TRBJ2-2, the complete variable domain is DGGITQSPKYLFRKEGQNVTLSCEQNLNHDAMYWYRQDPGQGLRLIYYSQIVNDFQKGDIAEGYSVSREKKESFPLTVTSAQKNPTAFYLCASSSAVNTGELFFGEGSRLTVL.